This T cell receptor beta chain is drawn from a study of blood T cell repertoires in COVID-19 (dated by TCRdb to the early 2020s). For the wider study: Samples covering the acute and convalescent phases of COVID-19 were provided by collaborators in the United States, Italy and Spain. The repertoires were released in a freely available public database meant as a resource for research on the immune response to SARS-CoV-2. Samples were obtained from the ongoing ImmuneRACE study (first 160 participants) and from 1,200 or so subjects provided by 6 global collaborators. Deeply sampled blood TCRbeta repertoires from subjects exposed to, actively infected with, or recovered from COVID-19 were included in the dataset. HLA class I and class II types, where available, came from metadata supplied by the sample provider rather than from assay-based typing. The sample metadata nearly always contained a de-identified subject ID, COVID-19 status, age in years and sex. The prospective study material was composed of cDNA or gDNA derived from T cells, B-cell-depleted T cells, or PBMCs.

What the study reported, not specific to this receptor: The amount of clinical and demographic metadata varied by source and participant and was provided uncurated.

Enrolling through a virtual design, the prospective study's participants ranged in age from roughly 18 to 90 years and lived across some 22 United States geographic areas. To assign participants to cohorts, the prospective study relied on clinical history that participants themselves reported in a screening survey and a study questionnaire. Mobile phlebotomists in the prospective study collected whole blood, serum and a nasopharyngeal or oropharyngeal swab from every participant. Over a roughly two-month period, participants in the prospective study had the option of providing additional blood draws and questionnaires. Blood samples from the prospective study were shipped frozen or at room temperature prior to DNA extraction. Looking up the germline V gene yields CDR1 MNHEY and CDR2 SVGEGT. V sheds 4 bases and J sheds 4 bases, leaving 5 bases between their ends. Including cysteine and phenylalanine, the CDR3 has 11 amino acids. Only the CDR3 part of the read is kept: 33 bases, read in frame from the first base.

This clone has only one observation. Its target antigen remains unknown. It has no much larger one-base neighbor in the sample; base qualities were not kept. Other DNA sequences in this specimen translate into the identical CDR3. TCRbeta CDR3 regions were amplified from genomic DNA using the immunoSEQ Assay, a bias-controlled multiplex PCR. For the original study's pipeline: The number of nucleated cells in each sample was estimated from the amplification of reference gene primers within the assay. To quantify the absolute abundance of each unique TCRbeta CDR3 rearrangement, sequence reads were collapsed and filtered. For each sample, productive Simpson clonality was calculated by taking the square root of Simpson's diversity index across productive rearrangements. Sourced from immuneACCESS, this table was stored by TCRdb with only in-frame sequences that have V and J called. A share of the clones is absent; for the studies checked, an unresolved V gene accounts for under half, and the remainder has no known explanation. D and trimming come from the DNA, and the V and J calls and clone size come from that table. The sample includes roughly 250,000 clones, with 75% to 90% observed a single time. Of the sample, over 6% falls within the top ten clones.

The chain links TRBV6-2 or TRBV6-3 with TRBJ2-7, with the D gene not clear enough to name. The sequence was obtained from a woman in her 30s with acute COVID-19. Sequencing was performed on PBMCs or T cells enriched from blood (not recorded which). The DNA sequence follows: TGTGCCAGCAGTTCACTATACGAGCAGTACTTC. Its product reads: CASSSLYEQYF.